This TCR beta chain came from a study of blood T cell repertoires in COVID-19. Across the study: COVID-19 samples, acute and convalescent, were from the United States, Italy and Spain. PBMCs, B-cell-depleted T cells, or T cells provided the cDNA or gDNA that made up the material.

Study processing details: For nucleated cells, counts were estimated from reference gene primer amplification. Repertoires were generated with immunoSEQ multiplex PCR, while TCRdb's copy carries only in-frame clones and drops some. V and J calls and clone size come straight from that table; D and trimming were deduced from the DNA. The sample holds roughly 190,000 clones, under 90% seen once. Notes on this clone: Additional DNA sequences in this sample encode the identical CDR3.

CDR1 is SGHRS, CDR2 YFSETQ, per germline. This CDR3 is 16 amino acids long. V was clipped by 3 bases and J by 4 bases; unmatched bases: 9. The chain recombines TRBV5-1 with TRBJ2-7, with 11 bases aligning to TRBD1. The clonotype was recovered from a human donor in a cohort sampled during active COVID-19. Input material: peripheral blood. CDR3 DNA: TGCGCCAGCAGCTGCCTCGGACAGGGGGCATTTTACGAGCAGTACGTC. It specifies CASSCLGQGAFYEQYV.